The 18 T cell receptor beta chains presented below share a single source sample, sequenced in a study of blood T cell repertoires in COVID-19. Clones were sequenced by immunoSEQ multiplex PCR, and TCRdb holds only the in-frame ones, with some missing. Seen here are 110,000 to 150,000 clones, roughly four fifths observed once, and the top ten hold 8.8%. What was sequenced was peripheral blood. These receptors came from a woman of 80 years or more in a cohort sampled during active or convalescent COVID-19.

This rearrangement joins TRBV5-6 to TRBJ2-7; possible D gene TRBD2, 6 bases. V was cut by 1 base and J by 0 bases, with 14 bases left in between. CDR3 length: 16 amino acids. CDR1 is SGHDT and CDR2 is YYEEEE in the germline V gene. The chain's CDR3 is CASSLLGGMVSYEQYF. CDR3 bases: TGTGCCAGCAGCTTGTTGGGAGGAATGGTCTCCTACGAGCAGTACTTC.

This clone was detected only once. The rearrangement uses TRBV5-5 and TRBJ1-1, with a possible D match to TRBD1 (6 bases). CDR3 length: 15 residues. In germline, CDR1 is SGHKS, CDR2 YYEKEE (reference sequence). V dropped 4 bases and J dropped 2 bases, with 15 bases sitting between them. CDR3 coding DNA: TGTGCCAGCAGCCCGGAGGTCAGGGGTAACACTGAAGCTTTCTTT. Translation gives CASSPEVRGNTEAFF.

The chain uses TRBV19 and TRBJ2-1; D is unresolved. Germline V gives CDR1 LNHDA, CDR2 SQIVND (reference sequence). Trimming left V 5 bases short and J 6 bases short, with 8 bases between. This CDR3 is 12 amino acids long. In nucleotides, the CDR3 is TGTGCCAGTAGTTCCACACCCAATGAGCAGTTCTTC. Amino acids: CASSSTPNEQFF.

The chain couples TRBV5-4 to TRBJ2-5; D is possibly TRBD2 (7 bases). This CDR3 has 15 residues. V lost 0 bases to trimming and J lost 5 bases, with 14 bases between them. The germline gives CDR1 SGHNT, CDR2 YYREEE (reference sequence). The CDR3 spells CASSLAYRGGETQYF. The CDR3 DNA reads TGTGCCAGCAGCTTGGCCTATAGGGGGGGCGAGACCCAGTACTTC.

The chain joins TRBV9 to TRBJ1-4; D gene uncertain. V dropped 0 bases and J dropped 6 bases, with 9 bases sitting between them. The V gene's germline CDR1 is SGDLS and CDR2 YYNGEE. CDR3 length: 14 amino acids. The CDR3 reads CASSVGDGDEKLFF. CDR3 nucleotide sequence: TGTGCCAGCAGCGTAGGTGACGGAGATGAAAAACTGTTTTTT.

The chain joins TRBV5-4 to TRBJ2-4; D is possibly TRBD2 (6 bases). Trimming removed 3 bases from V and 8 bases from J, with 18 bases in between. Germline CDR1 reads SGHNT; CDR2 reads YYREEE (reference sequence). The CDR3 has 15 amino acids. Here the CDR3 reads CASSWGVLEGDIQYF. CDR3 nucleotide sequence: TGTGCCAGCAGCTGGGGGGTCCTGGAGGGTGACATTCAGTACTTC.

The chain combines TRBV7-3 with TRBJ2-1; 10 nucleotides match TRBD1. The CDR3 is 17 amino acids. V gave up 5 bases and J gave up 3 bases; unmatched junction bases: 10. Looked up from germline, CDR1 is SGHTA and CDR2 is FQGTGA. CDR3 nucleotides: TGTGCCAGCAGCAATAACCCGGGACAGGGGAACTACAATGAGCAGTTCTTC. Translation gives CASSNNPGQGNYNEQFF.

The CDR3 DNA follows: TGCGCCAGCAGCTTGGCAGGGGCTAACTATGGCTACACCTTC. This encodes CASSLAGANYGYTF. J is TRBJ1-2 and V is TRBV5-1, with D tentatively TRBD1 (6 bases). CDR1 is SGHRS, CDR2 YFSETQ, per germline. V was trimmed by 0 bases and J by 0 bases, leaving 6 bases between them. The CDR3 spans 14 residues.

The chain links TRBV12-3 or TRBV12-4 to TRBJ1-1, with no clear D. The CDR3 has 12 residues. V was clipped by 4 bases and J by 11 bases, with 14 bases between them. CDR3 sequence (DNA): TGTGCCAGCAGTTGGACTACCGAGTGGGCTTTCTTT. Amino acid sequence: CASSWTTEWAFF.

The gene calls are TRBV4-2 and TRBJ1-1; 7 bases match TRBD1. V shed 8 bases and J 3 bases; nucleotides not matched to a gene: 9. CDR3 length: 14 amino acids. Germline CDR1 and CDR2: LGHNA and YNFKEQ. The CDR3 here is CASHLTGWDTEAFF. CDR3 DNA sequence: TGTGCCAGCCATTTGACAGGGTGGGACACTGAAGCTTTCTTT.

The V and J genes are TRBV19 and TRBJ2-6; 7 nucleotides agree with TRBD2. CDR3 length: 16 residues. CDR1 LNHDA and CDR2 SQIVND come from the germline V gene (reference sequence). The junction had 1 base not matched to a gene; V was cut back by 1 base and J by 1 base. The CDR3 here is CASSIAGGSGANVLTF. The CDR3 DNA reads TGTGCCAGTAGTATAGCGGGGGGTTCTGGGGCCAACGTCCTGACTTTC.

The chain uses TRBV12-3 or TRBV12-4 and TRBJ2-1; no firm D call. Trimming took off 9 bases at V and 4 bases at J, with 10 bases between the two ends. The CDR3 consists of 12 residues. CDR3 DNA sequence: TGTGCCAGTTCCCTCGTTTACAATGAGCAGTTCTTC. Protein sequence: CASSLVYNEQFF.

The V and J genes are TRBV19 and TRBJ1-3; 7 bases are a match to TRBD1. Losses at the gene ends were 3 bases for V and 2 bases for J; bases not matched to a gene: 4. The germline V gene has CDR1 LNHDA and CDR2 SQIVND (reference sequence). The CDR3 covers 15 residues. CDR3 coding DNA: TGTGCCAGTAGTATTTATACAGGGGCTGGAAACACCATATATTTT. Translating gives CASSIYTGAGNTIYF.

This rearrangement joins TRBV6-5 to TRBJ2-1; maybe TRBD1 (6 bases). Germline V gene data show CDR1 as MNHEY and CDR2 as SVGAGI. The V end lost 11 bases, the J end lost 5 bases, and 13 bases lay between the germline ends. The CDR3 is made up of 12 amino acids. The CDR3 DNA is TGTGCCTCCGGGACAAACAACAATGAGCAGTTCTTC. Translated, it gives CASGTNNNEQFF.

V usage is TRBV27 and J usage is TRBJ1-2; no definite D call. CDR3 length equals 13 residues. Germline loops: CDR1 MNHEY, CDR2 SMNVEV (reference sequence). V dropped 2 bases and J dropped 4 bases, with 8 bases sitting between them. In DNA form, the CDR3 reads TGTGCCAGCAGTTTAAGTCGGTCCTATGGCTACACCTTC. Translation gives CASSLSRSYGYTF.

CDR3 DNA sequence: TGTGCCAGCAGTGAGTGGCCAGGGGAAACAGGGGTCCTTTATGGCTACACCTTC. Its translation is CASSEWPGETGVLYGYTF. V usage is TRBV6-4 and J usage is TRBJ1-2; 7 bases align to TRBD1. The CDR3 consists of 18 residues. The ends lost 3 bases at V and 5 bases at J; junction bases unmatched: 18. Germline values: CDR1 MRHNA, CDR2 SNTAGT.

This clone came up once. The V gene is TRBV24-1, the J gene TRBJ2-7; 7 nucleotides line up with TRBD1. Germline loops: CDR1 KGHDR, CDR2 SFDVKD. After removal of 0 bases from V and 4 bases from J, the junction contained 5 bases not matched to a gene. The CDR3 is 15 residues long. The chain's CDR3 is CATSDLRDSSYEQYF. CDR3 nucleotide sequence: TGTGCCACCAGTGATTTGCGGGACAGTTCTTACGAGCAGTACTTC.

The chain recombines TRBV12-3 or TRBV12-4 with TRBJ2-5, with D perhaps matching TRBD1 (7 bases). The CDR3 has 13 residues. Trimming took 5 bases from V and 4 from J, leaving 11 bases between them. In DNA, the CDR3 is TGTGCCAGCAGTCGACAGGGAGGAGAGACCCAGTACTTC. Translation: CASSRQGGETQYF.